The 14 T cell receptor beta chains in this list originate from one sample, sequenced in a study of vaccination effects on CD4 cells after COVID-19 (dated 2022 in TCRdb). No antigen has been identified for these receptors. Preparation of the library involved the immunoSEQ multiplex PCR assay. The table comes from immuneACCESS by way of TCRdb, which keeps in-frame sequences with V and J called. Part of the clones is missing from these tables; in studies checked, under half for an unresolved V gene and the rest for unknown reasons. The sample table holds tens of thousands of clones, of which approximately 78% were seen once. The ten largest clones represent 15% to 20% of the sample. The ViraFEST assay stimulated PBMC with viral peptide pools and then used TCR sequencing to identify antigen-specific CD4+ T cell clonotypes by expansion. After 10 days of culture, CD4+ T cells were isolated with the EasySep CD4+ T cell isolation kit. Convalescent patients had PCR-confirmed SARS-CoV-2 infection between March and December 2020, before Alpha, Beta and Delta variants emerged in the United States.

The sequences come from CD4+ T cells from PBMCs cultured with HCoV-NL63 spike peptides, collected before COVID-19 vaccination. The cell subset or site label here, explained by the study, means: HCoV-NL63 spike overlapping peptide pool stimulation. The receptor set was obtained from a human donor who had a prior SARS-CoV-2 infection.

The chain is built from TRBV2 and TRBJ1-2; TRBD1 matches 7 bases. The CDR3 consists of 13 residues. Trimming cost V 7 bases and J 2 bases; bases outside gene matches: 4. Germline loops: CDR1 SNHLY, CDR2 FYNNEI. CDR3 in amino acids: CASTRDRNYGYTF. As DNA, the CDR3 is TGTGCCAGCACCCGGGACAGAAACTATGGCTACACCTTC.

J is TRBJ2-2 and V is TRBV19, with 7 bases fitting TRBD1. The CDR3 length is 14 residues. J was trimmed by 5 bases and V by 6 bases; bases with no gene match: 6. Germline V CDR1 and CDR2: LNHDA, SQIVND (reference sequence). The CDR3 is CASSPYRGTGELFF. CDR3 nucleotide sequence: TGTGCCAGTAGCCCTTACAGGGGAACCGGGGAGCTGTTTTTT.

The genes are TRBV7-6 and TRBJ2-3; tentatively, D is TRBD2 (6 bases). This CDR3 comprises 16 residues. Between the trimmed V and J ends, which lost 5 bases and 0 bases, there was a span of 15 bases. CDR1 and CDR2 from the germline V gene are SGHVS and FNYEAQ. The CDR3: CASSHGTGSSTDTQYF. DNA of the CDR3: TGTGCCAGCAGCCACGGGACCGGGAGCAGCACAGATACGCAGTATTTT.

This rearrangement joins TRBV18 to TRBJ2-1; D is perhaps TRBD2 (5 bases). Germline CDR1 and CDR2: KGHSH and LQKENI. CDR3 size: 13 residues. V dropped 3 bases and J dropped 6 bases, with 9 bases sitting between them. The CDR3 spells CASSPRAGNEQFF. The CDR3 coding sequence is TGTGCCAGCTCACCCCGGGCGGGCAATGAGCAGTTCTTC.

The V call is TRBV6-1, the J call TRBJ2-7; possibly TRBD1 for D (6 bases). The CDR3 has 15 residues. Looked up from germline, CDR1 is MNHNS and CDR2 is SASEGT. V lost 2 bases, J lost 1 base, and 12 bases lay in between. The CDR3 nucleotides read TGTGCCAGCAGTGAAAGGCAGGGGTGGTCCTACGAGCAGTACTTC. Translation gives CASSERQGWSYEQYF.

The chain joins TRBV5-4 to TRBJ2-7; tentative D call: TRBD2 (7 bases). The CDR3 sequence is 15 residues long. V was shortened by 1 base and J by 5 bases, with 16 bases between the two germline ends. Germline lookup yields CDR1 SGHNT and CDR2 YYREEE (reference sequence). The CDR3 sequence is CASSLLVGGPDEQYF. The CDR3, as DNA: TGTGCCAGCAGCTTGTTAGTGGGGGGGCCGGACGAGCAGTACTTC.

This sequence joins TRBV30 and TRBJ1-2; D might be TRBD1 (6 bases). The CDR3 has 13 residues. CDR1 and CDR2 from the germline V gene are GTSNPN and SVGIG (reference sequence). V was clipped by 1 base and J by 7 bases, with 13 bases between them. The CDR3 nucleotides read TGTGCCTGGAGTGCCCGTGGGGGGCTTGGCTACACCTTC. Translating gives CAWSARGGLGYTF. Full variable domain (remainder filled in from reference TRBV30 and TRBJ1-2): SQTIHQWPATLVQPVGSPLSLECTVEGTSNPNLYWYRQAAGRGLQLLFYSVGIGQISSEVPQNLSASRPQDRQFILSSKKLLLSDSGFYLCAWSARGGLGYTFGSGTRLTVV.

The chain links TRBV7-9 to TRBJ1-2; D remains unclear. CDR3 length: 13 amino acids. Germline loops: CDR1 SEHNR, CDR2 FQNEAQ (reference sequence). Trimming took 6 bases from V and 5 from J, leaving 13 bases between them. The CDR3 loop reads CASRDSGRYGYTF. CDR3 DNA sequence: TGTGCCAGCAGGGATAGCGGGAGATATGGCTACACCTTC.

J is TRBJ1-1 and V is TRBV27; perhaps TRBD1 as D (5 bases). CDR1 is MNHEY and CDR2 is SMNVEV in the germline V gene (reference sequence). The CDR3 extends over 15 amino acids. V was trimmed by 5 bases and J by 2 bases, leaving 15 bases between them. The chain's CDR3 is CASSPRDGRNTEAFF. For the CDR3, the DNA is TGTGCCAGCAGTCCAAGGGACGGAAGAAACACTGAAGCTTTCTTT.

The chain has TRBV18 and TRBJ2-1, with a possible D match to TRBD1 (6 bases). V was cut by 4 bases and J by 3 bases, with 13 bases left in between. The CDR3 extends over 15 amino acids. The germline V gene has CDR1 KGHSH and CDR2 LQKENI. The CDR3 region is CASSLAGDSYNEQFF. In nucleotides, the CDR3 is TGTGCCAGCTCACTGGCAGGGGATAGCTACAATGAGCAGTTCTTC.

The chain is built from TRBV5-1 and TRBJ2-5; 12 positions match TRBD2. V shed 0 bases and J 2 bases; nucleotides not matched to a gene: 5. CDR3 length: 17 residues. Looked up from germline, CDR1 is SGHRS and CDR2 is YFSETQ. The chain's CDR3 is CASSLGGLAGSQETQYF. In nucleotides, the CDR3 is TGCGCCAGCAGCTTGGGCGGACTAGCGGGGTCACAAGAGACCCAGTACTTC.

The rearrangement links TRBV5-6 to TRBJ2-3; 7 bases are a match to TRBD1. The V segment lost 4 bases and the J segment 0 bases; nucleotides outside the gene matches: 5. Germline CDR1 is SGHDT and CDR2 is YYEEEE. This CDR3 is built from 15 residues. CDR3 residues: CASSPGTVSTDTQYF. The CDR3 nucleotides are TGTGCCAGCAGCCCCGGGACAGTGAGCACAGATACGCAGTATTTT.

This chain connects TRBV7-2 to TRBJ1-5, with D tentatively TRBD1 (6 bases). Trimming stripped 2 bases from V and 4 bases from J, with 15 bases between. The CDR3 extends over 16 amino acids. Germline V CDR1 and CDR2: SGHTA, FQGNSA. The CDR3: CASSLTSDSSNQPQHF. The CDR3 bases are TGTGCCAGCAGCTTAACCTCGGACAGCTCGAATCAGCCCCAGCATTTT. The full variable domain, in which reference TRBV7-2 and TRBJ1-5 provide the parts outside the CDR3, is GAGVSQSPSNKVTEKGKDVELRCDPISGHTALYWYRQSLGQGLEFLIYFQGNSAPDKSGLPSDRFSAERTGGSVSTLTIQRTQQEDSAVYLCASSLTSDSSNQPQHFGDGTRLSIL.

The chain is built from TRBV7-2 and TRBJ2-2; a weak D match, TRBD1 (6 bases). Trimming took off 5 bases at V and 0 bases at J, with 10 bases between the two ends. Germline assignment: CDR1 SGHTA and CDR2 FQGNSA. This CDR3 is built from 15 residues. This CDR3 is CASSRQGTNTGELFF. CDR3 sequence (DNA): TGTGCCAGCAGCCGTCAGGGGACGAACACCGGGGAGCTGTTTTTT. The full variable domain, in which reference TRBV7-2 and TRBJ2-2 provide the parts outside the CDR3, is GAGVSQSPSNKVTEKGKDVELRCDPISGHTALYWYRQSLGQGLEFLIYFQGNSAPDKSGLPSDRFSAERTGGSVSTLTIQRTQQEDSAVYLCASSRQGTNTGELFFGEGSRLTVL.